This TCR beta chain was captured by sequencing in a study of graft-versus-host responses after intestinal transplantation. CDR3 length equals 17 residues. V lost 4 bases and J lost 4; bases outside the gene matches: 13. CDR1 is SGDLS and CDR2 is YYNGEE in the germline V gene. Libraries were prepared by immunoSEQ multiplex PCR; TCRdb keeps only in-frame clonotypes and omits some of them. The sample yields about 35,000 clones, around 96% seen once. Sample: PBMCs, taken 16 days after intestinal transplant. The rearrangement uses TRBV9 and TRBJ2-2, with 7 nucleotides matching TRBD1. The clonotype was recovered from a human patient who received an intestinal transplant, so some T cells may come from the graft donor. CDR3 region: CASSPHPTGYGTGELFF. The CDR3 DNA follows: TGTGCCAGCAGCCCCCACCCGACAGGGTATGGCACCGGGGAGCTGTTTTTT.